The 20 T cell receptor beta chains given below trace back to one sample, sequenced in a study of T-cell memory formation after mild COVID-19. A single record per CDR3 protein comes from TCRdb applying MiXCR to the 5' RACE reads. Of about 360,000 distinct CDR3 sequences listed, about 15% are singletons. What was sequenced was PBMCs or a T cell subset sorted from them (not recorded which). All receptors derive from a man between 18 and 29 years old who had mild COVID-19 (a few samples of this study predate the infection). Cell type and time point are not known.

Note on this clonotype: At one end the junction does not follow the germline gene, possibly because of a read error. This rearrangement joins TRBV5-6 to TRBJ1-1, with a possible D match to TRBD1 (6 bases). This CDR3 spans 14 amino acids. Germline-derived CDR1 and CDR2 are SGHDT and YYEEEE. As DNA, the CDR3 is TGTGCCAGCAGCTTGCGAGGGTCGGGGGCTGAAGCTTTATTT. Translating gives CASSLRGSGAEALF.

A few counts support this clonotype. The V gene is TRBV3-1, the J gene TRBJ2-5; 7 nucleotides match TRBD2. J lost 5 bases, V lost 4 bases, and 13 bases had no gene match. Germline V lookup: CDR1 LGHDT, CDR2 YNNKEL (reference sequence). The CDR3 is 16 amino acids. The CDR3 here is CASSPGTGTKGETQYF. In DNA form, the CDR3 reads TGTGCCAGCAGCCCGGGAACCGGGACTAAGGGGGAGACCCAGTACTTC.

The J gene is TRBJ2-7, the V gene TRBV12-3 or TRBV12-4; D is undetermined. V lost 6 bases, J lost 1 base, and 10 bases lay in between. The CDR3 sequence is 13 residues long. The CDR3 reads CASRITSSYEQYF. The DNA for the CDR3 is TGTGCCAGCAGGATTACAAGTTCCTACGAGCAGTACTTC.

The rearrangement joins TRBV4-1 to TRBJ1-5, with TRBD1 identical over 11 bases. The CDR3 is 16 residues long. V shed 4 bases, J shed 6 bases, and the junction held 8 bases outside the gene matches. In germline, CDR1 is MGHRA, CDR2 YSYEKL. CDR3 protein: CASSPGQGVLGQPQHF. In DNA, the CDR3 is TGCGCCAGCAGCCCGGGACAGGGGGTGTTGGGTCAGCCCCAGCATTTT.

CDR3 sequence reads: CASSPDRYEQYF. Here the CDR3 DNA reads TGCGCCAGCAGCCCCGACAGATACGAGCAGTACTTC. This chain connects TRBV5-1 to TRBJ2-7, with a weak D call TRBD1 (5 bases). The length of the CDR3 is 12 residues. CDR1 and CDR2 from the germline V gene are SGHRS and YFSETQ. V lost 4 bases, J lost 4 bases, and 9 bases lay in between. Complete variable domain (other parts from reference TRBV5-1 and TRBJ2-7): KAGVTQTPRYLIKTRGQQVTLSCSPISGHRSVSWYQQTPGQGLQFLFEYFSETQRNKGNFPGRFSGRQFSNSRSEMNVSTLELGDSALYLCASSPDRYEQYFGPGTRLTVT.

The rearrangement joins TRBV5-8 to TRBJ2-7, with a tentative D call TRBD1 (5 bases). This CDR3 has 14 amino acids. Trimming cost V 0 bases and J 6 bases, with 13 bases left between them. Germline-derived CDR1 and CDR2 are SGHTS and YDEGEE. The CDR3 DNA reads as TGTGCCAGCAGCTTGGCCAGGGCTCCACCCGAGCAGTACGTC. Encoded protein: CASSLARAPPEQYV.

The CDR3 protein is CASSPNSPPRTDTQYF. In DNA form, the CDR3 reads TGTGCCAGCTCACCAAACTCCCCTCCCCGCACAGATACGCAGTATTTT. The genes are TRBV18 and TRBJ2-3, with unresolved D. Trimming took off 2 bases at V and 1 base at J, with 13 bases between the two ends. The CDR3 consists of 16 residues. Germline values: CDR1 KGHSH, CDR2 LQKENI.

CDR3 coding DNA: TGTGCCAGCAGCGTAGCCCTAGGGTTTAATGAGCAGTTCTTC. Translation: CASSVALGFNEQFF. The rearrangement links TRBV9 to TRBJ2-1, with unresolved D. CDR1 and CDR2 from the germline V gene are SGDLS and YYNGEE. V lost 0 bases, J lost 7 bases, and 11 bases lay in between. CDR3 length equals 14 residues.

This clonotype was detected only a few times. This chain joins TRBV7-8 and TRBJ2-7, with D tentatively TRBD2 (5 bases). There are 12 residues in the CDR3. The germline V gene has CDR1 SGHVS and CDR2 FQNEAQ. V lost 9 bases and J 3 bases, leaving 12 bases between the germline ends. CDR3 sequence reads: CASRGSDYEQYV. The CDR3 DNA sequence: TGTGCCAGTCGGGGATCCGACTACGAGCAGTACGTC.

This chain uses TRBV6-1 with TRBJ1-2; D is unclear. V was shortened by 2 bases and J by 8 bases, with 15 bases between the two germline ends. Germline CDR1 reads MNHNS; CDR2 reads SASEGT. CDR3 length equals 14 residues. This chain's CDR3 is CASSELQSVVGYTF. CDR3 DNA: TGTGCCAGCAGTGAACTCCAGTCTGTCGTCGGCTACACCTTC.

This clonotype has more than one count but fewer than ten. The genes are TRBV5-1 and TRBJ2-1; 8 nucleotides match TRBD2. The CDR3 is made up of 18 amino acids. The V and J ends lost 3 bases and 4 bases, in that order; junction bases with no gene match: 15. CDR1 SGHRS and CDR2 YFSETQ come from the germline V gene. The CDR3 region is CASSYRSGGPILYNEQFF. As DNA, the CDR3 is TGCGCCAGCAGCTATAGGAGCGGGGGCCCCATTTTATACAATGAGCAGTTCTTC.

This clonotype turned up a few times. The chain couples TRBV24-1 to TRBJ2-3; a possible D gene is TRBD2 (6 bases). The CDR3 is made up of 15 amino acids. CDR1 and CDR2 (germline): KGHDR, SFDVKD. V was cut by 4 bases and J by 2 bases, with 12 bases left in between. CDR3 region: CATSELTSPTDTQYF. As DNA, the CDR3 is TGTGCCACCAGTGAACTTACTAGCCCCACAGATACGCAGTATTTT.

This chain joins TRBV7-6 and TRBJ2-2; no firm D call. CDR1 is SGHVS and CDR2 is FNYEAQ in the germline V gene. The V end was cut by 6 bases, the J end by 6 bases, with 8 bases between. This CDR3 has 12 residues. CDR3 loop: CASRSPSGELFF. In DNA, the CDR3 is TGTGCCAGCAGGAGCCCATCCGGGGAGCTGTTTTTT.

This clonotype was observed a few times. This sequence joins TRBV6-5 and TRBJ1-5; 7 bases match TRBD1. J gave up 0 bases and V 6 bases, and 5 bases lay outside the gene matches. The CDR3 is made up of 15 amino acids. CDR1 MNHEY and CDR2 SVGAGI come from the germline V gene. The CDR3: CASSKGGYSNQPQHF. The CDR3 nucleotides read TGTGCCAGCAGCAAAGGGGGCTATAGCAATCAGCCCCAGCATTTT.

This clonotype turned up a few times. The chain is built from TRBV14 and TRBJ2-7; possibly TRBD1 for D (5 bases). The V end was cut by 5 bases, the J end by 4 bases, with 12 bases between. Germline V gene sequence: CDR1 SGHDN, CDR2 FVKESK. The CDR3 extends over 13 amino acids. CDR3 region: CASSYSTAYEQYV. Here the CDR3 DNA reads TGTGCCAGCAGCTATTCGACAGCTTACGAGCAGTACGTC.

The rearrangement uses TRBV7-2 and TRBJ1-5, with D possibly TRBD1 on 6 matching bases. In germline, CDR1 is SGHTA, CDR2 FQGNSA. There are 16 residues in the CDR3. Trimming stripped 5 bases from V and 2 bases from J, with 16 bases between. DNA for the CDR3: TGTGCCAGCAGCCCAGGGGAGGGAATCGGCAATCAGCCCCAGCATTTT. It specifies CASSPGEGIGNQPQHF.

This clonotype was recorded many times. V usage is TRBV29-1 and J usage is TRBJ2-1; D remains ambiguous. From germline, CDR1 is SQVTM and CDR2 ANQGSEA. The CDR3 has 11 residues. V lost 4 bases, J lost 6 bases, and 7 bases lay in between. CDR3 bases: TGCAGCGTTGGCTCCCCCAATGAGCAGTTCTTC. Its translation is CSVGSPNEQFF.

This chain uses TRBV10-3 with TRBJ2-1, with D perhaps TRBD2 (6 bases). Germline V CDR1 and CDR2: ENHRY, SYGVKD. The CDR3 covers 13 residues. Trimming shortened V by 3 bases and J by 6 bases, and 9 bases separated the two germline ends. CDR3 nucleotide sequence: TGTGCCATCAGTGATGAGGAGGGCAATGAGCAGTTCTTC. This sequence encodes CAISDEEGNEQFF.

The chain links TRBV7-2 to TRBJ1-2, with D maybe TRBD1 (5 bases). The CDR3 runs 13 residues. Trimming cost V 4 bases and J 7 bases, with 13 bases left between them. Looked up from germline, CDR1 is SGHTA and CDR2 is FQGNSA. In DNA, the CDR3 is TGTGCCAGCAGCTGGGACCGGCGCGGTGGCTACACCTTC. This translates into CASSWDRRGGYTF.

The V and J genes are TRBV6-2 or TRBV6-3 and TRBJ2-5, with TRBD1 identical over 7 bases. In germline, CDR1 is MNHEY, CDR2 SVGEGT. The CDR3 totals 16 residues. The V segment lost 5 bases and the J segment 4 bases; nucleotides outside the gene matches: 13. CDR3 DNA: TGTGCCAGCAGTGTCCTCTCGACAGGGATGGGAGAGACCCAGTACTTC. Protein: CASSVLSTGMGETQYF.